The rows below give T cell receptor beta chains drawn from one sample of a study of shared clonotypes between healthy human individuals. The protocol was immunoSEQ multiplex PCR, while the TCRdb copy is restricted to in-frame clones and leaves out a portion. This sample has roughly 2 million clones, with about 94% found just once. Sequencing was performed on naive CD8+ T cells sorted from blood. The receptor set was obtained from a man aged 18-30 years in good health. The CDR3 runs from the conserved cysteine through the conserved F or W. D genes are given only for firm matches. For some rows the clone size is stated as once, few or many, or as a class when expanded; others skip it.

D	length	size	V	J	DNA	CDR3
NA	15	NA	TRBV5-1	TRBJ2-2	TGCGCCAGCGCCACGGGGGTATCCAGCACCGGGGAGCTGTTTTTT	CASATGVSSTGELFF
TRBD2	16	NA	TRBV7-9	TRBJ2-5	TGTGCCAGCAGCTTACTAGCGGGAGAAAAACAAGAGACCCAGTACTTC	CASSLLAGEKQETQYF
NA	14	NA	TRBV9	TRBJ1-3	TGTGCCAGCACCTCTACAGGCTCTGGAAACACCATATATTTT	CASTSTGSGNTIYF
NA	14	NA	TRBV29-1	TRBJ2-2	TGCAGCGTCGCGCCCTCGAACGTCCCCGGGGAGCTGTTTTTT	CSVAPSNVPGELFF
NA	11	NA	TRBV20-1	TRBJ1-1	TGCAGTGCAACCTGGGGGACTGAAGCTTTCTTT	CSATWGTEAFF
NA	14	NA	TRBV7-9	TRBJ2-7	TGTGCCAGCAGCTTTCCTGAAGACCTCTACGAGCAGTACTTC	CASSFPEDLYEQYF
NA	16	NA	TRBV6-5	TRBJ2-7	TGTGCCAGCAGTTACTCGTTCGGTTTCGCCGCCTACGAGCAGTACTTC	CASSYSFGFAAYEQYF
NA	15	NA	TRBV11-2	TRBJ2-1	TGTGCCAGCAGTTTGGGAGCGGGTTCCTACAATGAGCAGTTCTTC	CASSLGAGSYNEQFF
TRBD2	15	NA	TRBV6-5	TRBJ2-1	TGTGCCAGCAGTCCTTTAGCGGGCTCCTACAATGAGCAGTTCTTC	CASSPLAGSYNEQFF
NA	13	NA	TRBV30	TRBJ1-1	TGTGCCTGGGACAGCACAATGAACACTGAAGCTTTCTTT	CAWDSTMNTEAFF
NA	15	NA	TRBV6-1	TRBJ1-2	TGTGCCAGCAGTGAAGCGACAGTACCTAACTATGGCTACACCTTC	CASSEATVPNYGYTF
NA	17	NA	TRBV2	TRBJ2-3	TGTGCCAGCAGCCAAACCCCACGGGACATCCAGGGAGATACGCAGTATTTT	CASSQTPRDIQGDTQYF
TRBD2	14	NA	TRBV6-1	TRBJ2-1	TGTGCCAGCACTTGGCGGGAGGGTTTCAATGAGCAGTTCTTC	CASTWREGFNEQFF
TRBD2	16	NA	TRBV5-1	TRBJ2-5	TGCGCCAGCAGCTTGTTGGCGGGAGGACGGCAAGAGACCCAGTACTTC	CASSLLAGGRQETQYF
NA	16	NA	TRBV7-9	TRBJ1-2	TGTGCCAGCAGCTGGGCCTTTGAACCGACTAACTATGGCTACACCTTC	CASSWAFEPTNYGYTF
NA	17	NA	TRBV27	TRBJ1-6	TGTGCCAGCAGGGATCTTGCGATAGATTGGGGTAATTCACCCCTCCACTTT	CASRDLAIDWGNSPLHF
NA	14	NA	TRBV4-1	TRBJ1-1	TGCGCCAGCAGCCAACTCCTACGACATTTTGAAGCTTTCTTT	CASSQLLRHFEAFF
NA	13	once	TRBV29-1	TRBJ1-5	TGCAGCGCAAAAATGGGGTCTCAGAACACCCAGCATTTT	CSAKMGSQNTQHF
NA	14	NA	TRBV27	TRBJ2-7	TGTGCCAGCAGCCTCGCAGGAGGGACCTACGAGCAGTACTTC	CASSLAGGTYEQYF
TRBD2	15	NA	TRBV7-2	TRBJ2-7	TGTGCCAACAGCCCAGGGTCGGGACTAGCGGGAGTACGGTACTTC	CANSPGSGLAGVRYF
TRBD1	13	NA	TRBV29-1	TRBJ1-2	TGCAGCGTGAGGGGACAGACTAACTATGGCTACACCTTC	CSVRGQTNYGYTF
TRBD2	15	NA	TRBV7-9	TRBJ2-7	TGTGCCAGCAGCTTAACCCCGGGAGGGTCCTACGAGCAGTACTTC	CASSLTPGGSYEQYF
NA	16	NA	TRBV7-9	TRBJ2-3	TGTGCCAGCAGCGAACCTTGGGGGGGCAGCACAGATACGCAGTATTTT	CASSEPWGGSTDTQYF
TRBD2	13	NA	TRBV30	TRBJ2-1	TGTGCCTGGTTAGCGGGAGGGCCGGGTGAGCAGTTCTTC	CAWLAGGPGEQFF
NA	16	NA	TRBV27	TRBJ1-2	TGTGCCAGCAGTTTCCATTGGGGGGGCACGAACTATGGCTACACCTTC	CASSFHWGGTNYGYTF
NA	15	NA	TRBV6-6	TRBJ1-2	TGTGCCAGCAGTTACGATGGGGGCGCTGGCTATGGCTACACCTTC	CASSYDGGAGYGYTF
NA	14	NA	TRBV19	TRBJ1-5	TGTGCCAGTAGTGCCTACTATAGCAATCAGCCCCAGCATTTT	CASSAYYSNQPQHF
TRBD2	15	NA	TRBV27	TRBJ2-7	TGTGCCAGCAGTTCGCATAGCGGGGTCCCCCAAGAGCAGTACTTC	CASSSHSGVPQEQYF
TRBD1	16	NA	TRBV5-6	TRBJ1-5	TGTGCCAGCAGCGCGGACGGGACAGGGGCCTTGGAGCCCCAGCATTTT	CASSADGTGALEPQHF
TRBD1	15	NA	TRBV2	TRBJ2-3	TGTGCCAGCAGATCCGGGACAGGCGTCTCCGATACGCAGTATTTT	CASRSGTGVSDTQYF
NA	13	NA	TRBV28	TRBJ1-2	TGTGCCAGCAGTTTCCTCAGGGATGACGGCTACACCTTC	CASSFLRDDGYTF
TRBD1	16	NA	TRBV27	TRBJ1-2	TGTGCCAGCAGCCTAACAGGGGGCGGAGGGGGCAGTGGCTACACCTTC	CASSLTGGGGGSGYTF
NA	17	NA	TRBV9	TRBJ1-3	TGTGCCAGCAGCGTAGGGGGAGGGGCCCTCTCTGGAAACACCATATATTTT	CASSVGGGALSGNTIYF
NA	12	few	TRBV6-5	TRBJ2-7	TGTGCCAGCAGTGGCGGCTCCTACGAGCAGTACTTC	CASSGGSYEQYF
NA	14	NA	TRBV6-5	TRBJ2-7	TGTGCCAGCAGTTACGGGGGGAATCCCTACGAGCAGTACTTC	CASSYGGNPYEQYF
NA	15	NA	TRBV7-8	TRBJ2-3	TGTGCCAGCAGCTTAGAGTTACTTAGCACAGATACGCAGTATTTT	CASSLELLSTDTQYF
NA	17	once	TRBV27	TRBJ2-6	TGTGCCAGCAGTCTCCGACAGGACCTCTCTGGGGCCAACGTCCTGACTTTC	CASSLRQDLSGANVLTF
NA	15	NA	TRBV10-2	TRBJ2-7	TGCGCCAGCAGTGAGGGAGGGGGCGTACCCTACGAGCAGTACTTC	CASSEGGGVPYEQYF
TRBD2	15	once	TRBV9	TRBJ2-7	TGTGCCAGCAGCGTCGGGCTAGCGGGCTCCTACGAGCAGTACTTC	CASSVGLAGSYEQYF
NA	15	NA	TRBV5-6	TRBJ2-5	TGTGCCAGCAGCTTGCATCCCGCGAGCCAAGAGACCCAGTACTTC	CASSLHPASQETQYF
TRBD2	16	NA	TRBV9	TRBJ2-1	TGTGCCAGCAGCGTAGCGGCGACTAGCGGAGCCTATGAGCAGTTCTTC	CASSVAATSGAYEQFF
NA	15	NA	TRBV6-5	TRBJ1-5	TGTGCCAGCAGTCGGACCGGTACTAACGATCAGCCCCAGCATTTT	CASSRTGTNDQPQHF
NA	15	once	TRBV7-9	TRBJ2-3	TGTGCCAGCAGCAACCAAGGCTGGAAGACAGATACGCAGTATTTT	CASSNQGWKTDTQYF
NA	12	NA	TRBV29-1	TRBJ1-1	TGCAGCGTTGAAGCCGCCGACACTGAAGCTTTCTTT	CSVEAADTEAFF
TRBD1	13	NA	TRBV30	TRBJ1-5	TGTGCCTGGAGTGGACAGGGAGATCAGCCCCAGCATTTT	CAWSGQGDQPQHF
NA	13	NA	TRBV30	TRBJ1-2	TGTGCCTGGGCCCCGGGAAGCGGCTATGGCTACACCTTC	CAWAPGSGYGYTF
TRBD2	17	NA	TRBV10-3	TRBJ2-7	TGTGCCATCAGCGGGAGGGAGGGTGGAGGGAACCCCTACGAGCAGTACTTC	CAISGREGGGNPYEQYF
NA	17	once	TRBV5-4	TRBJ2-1	TGTGCCAGCAGCTTGGGCCCCGGGACTGGAGTCTACAATGAGCAGTTCTTC	CASSLGPGTGVYNEQFF
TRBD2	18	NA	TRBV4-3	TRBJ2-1	TGCGCCAGCAGCCAAGAAGCGGTAGCGGGACGTGCCTACAATGAGCAGTTCTTC	CASSQEAVAGRAYNEQFF
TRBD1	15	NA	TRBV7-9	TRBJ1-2	TGTGCCAGCAGCGAGGGGGACAGGACTTTACGAGGCTACACCTTC	CASSEGDRTLRGYTF
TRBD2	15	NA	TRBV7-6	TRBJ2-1	TGTGCCAGCAGCCAGACTAGCGGGAGTGTCGATGAGCAGTTCTTC	CASSQTSGSVDEQFF
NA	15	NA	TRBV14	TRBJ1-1	TGTGCCAGCAGCCAACGTTATGGTTACGGCACCGAAGCTTTCTTT	CASSQRYGYGTEAFF
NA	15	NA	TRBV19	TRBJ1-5	TGTGCCAGTAGTTCCCGATGGCGGGGCGAGGAGCCCCAGCATTTT	CASSSRWRGEEPQHF